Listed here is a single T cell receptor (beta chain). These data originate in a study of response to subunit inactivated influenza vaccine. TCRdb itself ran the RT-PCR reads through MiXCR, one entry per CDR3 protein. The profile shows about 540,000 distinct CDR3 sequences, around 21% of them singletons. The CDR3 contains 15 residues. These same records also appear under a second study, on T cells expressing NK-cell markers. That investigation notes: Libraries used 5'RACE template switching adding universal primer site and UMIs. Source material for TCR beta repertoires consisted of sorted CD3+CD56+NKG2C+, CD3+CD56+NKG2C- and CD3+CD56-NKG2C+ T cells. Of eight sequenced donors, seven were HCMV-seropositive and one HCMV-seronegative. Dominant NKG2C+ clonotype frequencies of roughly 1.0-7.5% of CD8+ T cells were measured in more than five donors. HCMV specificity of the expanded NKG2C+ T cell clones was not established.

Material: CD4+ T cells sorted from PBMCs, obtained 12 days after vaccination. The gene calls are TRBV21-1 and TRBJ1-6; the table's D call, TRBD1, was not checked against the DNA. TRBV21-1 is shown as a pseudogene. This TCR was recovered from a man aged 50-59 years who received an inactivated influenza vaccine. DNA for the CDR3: TGTGCCAGCAGCACAAGGACAGTTCGCAATTCACCCCTCCACTTT. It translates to CASSTRTVRNSPLHF.